The T cell receptor (beta chain) under discussion was sequenced for a study of T cells in Graves' hyperthyroidism and ophthalmopathy. Study information: It was at initial diagnosis, before any treatment, that peripheral blood was collected.

Amplification yielded TCR beta CDR3 regions, with RNA transcripts as the source. Initially, a first-round RT-PCR of the TCR CDR3 employed the HTBI primer set. TCRdb called the multiplex PCR reads again in MiXCR, with one record for every CDR3 protein. The sample has about 640,000 distinct CDR3 sequences; 14% are singletons. It was 8.5 to 10 ml of fresh peripheral blood that supplied the PBMCs. Broader study findings: Most thyroid clonotypes with frequency above 0.001 were detected in blood. A 13 V-J model separated ophthalmopathy from stable hyperthyroidism.

Many counts were recorded for this clonotype. Its antigen remains unidentified. The receptor was derived from a woman between 50 and 59 years old with Graves' ophthalmopathy. The sequencing input was blood.

The CDR3 DNA reads as TGTGCCAGCAGTTCAGGGACTAGCGGGACCTCCTACAATGAGCAGTTCTTC. This translates into CASSSGTSGTSYNEQFF. The chain has TRBV28 and TRBJ2-1; 13 bases line up with TRBD2. J lost 0 bases, V lost 4 bases, and 3 bases had no gene match. The germline V gene encodes CDR1 MDHEN and CDR2 SYDVKM. This CDR3 spans 17 amino acids.